Listed below are T cell receptor beta chains from one sample, sequenced in a study of shared clonotypes between healthy human individuals. Here immunoSEQ multiplex PCR was the method, and the copy in TCRdb shows in-frame clones only, minus some. This table holds about 2.4 million clones, around 90% found once. Material: naive CD4+ T cells sorted from blood. All receptors derive from a man aged 18 to 30 in good health. The CDR3 runs from the conserved cysteine through the conserved F or W. The D gene is left open where the match is weak. The listing skips clone size in some rows; elsewhere it reads once, few, many or a size class.

abundance	v_gene	d_gene	j_gene	CDR3nt	CDR3aa
-	TRBV30	TRBD1	TRBJ1-3	TGTGCCTGGAGTGTAACGAGGGGGCCTGGAAACACCATATATTTT	CAWSVTRGPGNTIYF
-	TRBV18	TRBD1	TRBJ2-7	TGTGCCAGCTCGCCAGGGACAGGGGGTGTTTACGAGCAGTACTTC	CASSPGTGGVYEQYF
-	TRBV19	TRBD1	TRBJ1-1	TGTGCCAGTAGTAAACAGGGGTCCAGCACTGAAGCTTTCTTT	CASSKQGSSTEAFF
few	TRBV30	-	TRBJ2-2	TGTGCCTGGACCAGGGGTACCGGGGAGCTGTTTTTT	CAWTRGTGELFF
-	TRBV5-1	TRBD2	TRBJ2-7	TGCGCCAGCAGCTTGGAGGCTAGCGGGATACTCGAGCAGTACTTC	CASSLEASGILEQYF
-	TRBV6-5	-	TRBJ2-7	TGTGCCAGTGGAAGGGGCTTGGTCTACGAGCAGTACTTC	CASGRGLVYEQYF
-	TRBV21-1	-	TRBJ2-7	TGTGCCAGCAGCAAAGTACGCCCGCCCCCAACCTACGAGCAGTACTTC	CASSKVRPPPTYEQYF
-	TRBV19	-	TRBJ1-2	TGTGCCAGTACAGAGGGGTCGGACCTTTATGGCTACACCTTC	CASTEGSDLYGYTF
-	TRBV6-1	-	TRBJ1-3	TGTGCCAGCAGTGAGCACTTGTACTCTGGAAACACCATATATTTT	CASSEHLYSGNTIYF
-	TRBV18	-	TRBJ1-4	TGTGCCAGCTCACCATTCGGGTCCTACAGCGCGGGAGGGGGTGAAAAACTGTTTTTT	CASSPFGSYSAGGGEKLFF
-	TRBV6-1	-	TRBJ2-1	TGTGCCAGCAGTGACGTAGTGGGAAGCAATGAGCAGTTCTTC	CASSDVVGSNEQFF
-	TRBV10-3	-	TRBJ1-6	TGTGCCATCAGTGAGCTACAGGGTGATTCACCCCTCCACTTT	CAISELQGDSPLHF
-	TRBV19	TRBD1	TRBJ1-2	TGTGCCACGGGACAGGGCGAGGGTGGCTACACCTTC	CATGQGEGGYTF
-	TRBV18	-	TRBJ2-1	TGTGCCAGCTCACCCCTGGCTAGCCCGCACAATGAGCAGTTCTTC	CASSPLASPHNEQFF
-	TRBV5-4	-	TRBJ2-1	TGTGCCAGCAGCTTGACTACACAGGGTTTGGGGTACAATGAGCAGTTCTTC	CASSLTTQGLGYNEQFF
-	TRBV9	-	TRBJ2-2	TGTGCCAGCAGCGTAGGGGGCACAGCGGCGAACACCGGGGAGCTGTTTTTT	CASSVGGTAANTGELFF
-	TRBV5-1	-	TRBJ1-1	TGTGCCAGCGGGGTCCGCTGGGCTGAAGCTTTCTTT	CASGVRWAEAFF
-	TRBV7-6	TRBD2	TRBJ2-3	TGTGCCAGCAGCCCTAGCGGGAGGGGTCCAGATACGCAGTATTTT	CASSPSGRGPDTQYF
-	TRBV19	TRBD1	TRBJ2-6	TGTGCCAGTACCATGGGGACAGGGTCTGGGGCCAACGTCCTGACTTTC	CASTMGTGSGANVLTF
-	TRBV15	-	TRBJ1-2	TGTGCCACCAGCAGAGATAGGGCTGGGGACTATGGCTACACCTTC	CATSRDRAGDYGYTF
once	TRBV10-3	-	TRBJ1-1	TGTGCCATCAGTGAAGCCGGACCGGGGACTGAAGCTTTCTTT	CAISEAGPGTEAFF
-	TRBV2	-	TRBJ2-1	TGTGCCAGCAGTGACCGGGGCACCCCAACCAATGAGCAGTTCTTC	CASSDRGTPTNEQFF